These 8 T cell receptor beta chains originate from one sample sequenced in a study of monozygotic twins with cystic fibrosis. The assay was immunoSEQ multiplex PCR, and TCRdb's table has in-frame clones only and misses some. The sample lists tens of thousands of clones, 85% to 95% occurring once. The source material was blood. These receptors originate from a girl aged 2 to 10 with cystic fibrosis.

This clone was detected only once. V usage is TRBV6-5 and J usage is TRBJ2-7, with 7 bases that match TRBD1. The trim removed 5 bases at V and 5 bases at J, leaving 6 bases unmatched. The CDR3 has 13 amino acids. Germline CDR1 reads MNHEY; CDR2 reads SVGAGI. The DNA for the CDR3 is TGTGCCAGCAGTCTAGGACAGGTACACGAGCAGTACTTC. Protein sequence: CASSLGQVHEQYF.

V is TRBV29-1 and J is TRBJ2-3; the D gene is possibly TRBD2 (5 bases). V was pared by 0 bases and J by 4 bases, with 17 bases between. CDR1 and CDR2 (germline): SQVTM, ANQGSEA. This CDR3 is 16 amino acids long. The CDR3: CSVEETPGGWSDTQYF. CDR3 bases: TGCAGCGTTGAAGAGACCCCAGGCGGGTGGTCAGATACGCAGTATTTT.

The chain combines TRBV19 with TRBJ1-5; 7 positions match TRBD1. The CDR3 has 15 residues. J gave up 0 bases and V 7 bases, and 6 bases lay outside the gene matches. Per the germline V gene, CDR1 is LNHDA and CDR2 is SQIVND (reference sequence). The CDR3 coding sequence is TGTGCCAGTAAGGGGCGGGACAGTAGCAATCAGCCCCAGCATTTT. Translated, it gives CASKGRDSSNQPQHF.

This chain uses TRBV27 with TRBJ2-3; 10 nucleotides line up with TRBD1. Trimming took 6 bases from V and 2 from J; bases not matched to a gene: 8. CDR3 length: 16 residues. Per the germline V gene, CDR1 is MNHEY and CDR2 is SMNVEV (reference sequence). The CDR3 sequence is CASRVWGTGDTDTQYF. Written as DNA, the CDR3 is TGTGCCAGCAGAGTTTGGGGGACAGGGGACACAGATACGCAGTATTTT.

The chain recombines TRBV6-1 with TRBJ2-7; no firm D call. CDR3 length: 15 residues. CDR1 and CDR2 (germline): MNHNS, SASEGT. V was clipped by 1 base and J by 2 bases, with 12 bases between them. CDR3 DNA: TGTGCCAGCAGTGAAGAGCAGTTGTCAACCTACGAGCAGTACTTC. Translating it yields CASSEEQLSTYEQYF.

The chain is built from TRBV6-5 and TRBJ2-7, with unresolved D. Germline V CDR1 and CDR2: MNHEY, SVGAGI. V lost 0 bases to trimming and J lost 3 bases, with 12 bases between them. The CDR3 totals 15 residues. The CDR3 coding sequence is TGTGCCAGCAGTTACTCGAGGCTGGTCGACTACGAGCAGTACTTC. It is translated as CASSYSRLVDYEQYF.

V is TRBV7-8 and J is TRBJ2-7, with TRBD2 matching 8 bases. The CDR3 has 15 amino acids. CDR1 and CDR2 from the germline V gene are SGHVS and FQNEAQ. The V segment lost 1 base and the J segment 7 bases; nucleotides outside the gene matches: 9. The DNA for the CDR3 is TGTGCCAGCAGCTTAGGTTCGCGGGGGGCGAGGGAGCAGTACTTC. The encoded protein is CASSLGSRGAREQYF.

This clone was observed a handful of times. This chain links TRBV30 with TRBJ1-2; D is undetermined. CDR3 size: 13 residues. V was cut by 1 base and J by 9 bases, with 15 bases left in between. Germline-derived CDR1 and CDR2 are GTSNPN and SVGIG (reference sequence). This chain's CDR3 is CAWSATSRSRYTF. The DNA of the CDR3 is TGTGCCTGGAGTGCAACGTCCAGGTCCCGCTACACCTTC. Together with reference TRBV30 and TRBJ1-2, the CDR3 gives the full variable domain: SQTIHQWPATLVQPVGSPLSLECTVEGTSNPNLYWYRQAAGRGLQLLFYSVGIGQISSEVPQNLSASRPQDRQFILSSKKLLLSDSGFYLCAWSATSRSRYTFGSGTRLTVV.